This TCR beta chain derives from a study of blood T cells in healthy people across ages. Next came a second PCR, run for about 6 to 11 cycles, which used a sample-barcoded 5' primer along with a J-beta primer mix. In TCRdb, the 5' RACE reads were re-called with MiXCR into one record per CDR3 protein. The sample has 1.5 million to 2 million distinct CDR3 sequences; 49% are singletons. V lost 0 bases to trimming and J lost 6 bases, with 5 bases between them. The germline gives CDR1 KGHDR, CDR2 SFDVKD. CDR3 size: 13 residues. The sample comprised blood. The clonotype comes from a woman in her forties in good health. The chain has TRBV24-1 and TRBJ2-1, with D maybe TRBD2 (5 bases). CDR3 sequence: CATSDLRGNEQFF. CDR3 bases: TGTGCCACCAGTGATTTGCGGGGCAATGAGCAGTTCTTC.